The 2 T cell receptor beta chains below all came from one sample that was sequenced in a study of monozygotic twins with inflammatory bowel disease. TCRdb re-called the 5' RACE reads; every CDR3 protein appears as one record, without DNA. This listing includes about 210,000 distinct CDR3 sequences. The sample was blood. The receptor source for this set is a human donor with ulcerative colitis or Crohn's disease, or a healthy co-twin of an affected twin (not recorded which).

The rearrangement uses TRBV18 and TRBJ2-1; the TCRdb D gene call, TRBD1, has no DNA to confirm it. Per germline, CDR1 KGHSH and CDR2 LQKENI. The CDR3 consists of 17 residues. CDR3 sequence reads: CASSPKPLGGSGNEQFF. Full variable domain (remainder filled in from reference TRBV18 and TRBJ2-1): NAGVMQNPRHLVRRRGQEARLRCSPMKGHSHVYWYRQLPEEGLKFMVYLQKENIIDESGMPKERFSAEFPKEGPSILRIQQVVRGDSAAYFCASSPKPLGGSGNEQFFGPGTRLTVL.

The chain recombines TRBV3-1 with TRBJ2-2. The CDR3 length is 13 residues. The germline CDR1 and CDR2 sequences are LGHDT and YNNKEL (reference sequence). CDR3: CASSSTRSGGVFF.